A single sample gave rise to the 14 T cell receptor beta chains below, sequenced in a study of tumor and adjacent non-tumor tissue in lung cancer. The library came from three nested PCR rounds adapted from ARM-PCR protocols. TCRdb reprocessed the multiplex PCR reads with MiXCR, giving one entry per CDR3 protein. The sample lists 200,000 or so distinct CDR3 sequences; about 76% were seen once. No cell sorting was done before RNA was extracted from the tissue. The sample was lung tumor tissue. All receptors come from a man between 60 and 75 years old with non-small cell lung cancer.

About this clonotype itself: With a much larger clone just one base away, this may be a read error. The V gene is TRBV29-1, the J gene TRBJ2-1, with D tentatively TRBD1 (5 bases). Germline assignment: CDR1 SQVTM and CDR2 ANQGSEA. The CDR3 runs 13 residues. CDR3: CSIERGSSNEQFF. For the CDR3, the DNA is TGCAGCATTGAAAGGGGCAGCTCGAATGAGCAGTTCTTC.

As concerns this clonotype: This sequence may be a read error, since a much larger clone differs from it by one base. This chain connects TRBV29-1 to TRBJ2-3, with a possible D match to TRBD2 (6 bases). CDR1 is SQVTM and CDR2 is ANQGSEA in the germline V gene. CDR3 size: 12 residues. CDR3 residues: CNVDAGTDTQYF. CDR3 DNA: TGCAACGTTGACGCGGGGACAGATACGCAGTATTTT.

Comments on this clonotype: One end of the junction is discordant with germline, which a read error may explain. J is TRBJ2-1 and V is TRBV4-2; TRBD2 aligns across 9 bases. The germline gives CDR1 LGHNA, CDR2 YNFKEQ. The CDR3 loop spans 16 amino acids. CDR3 protein: CASSQCSGSVNNEHFF. DNA of the CDR3: TGTGCCAGCAGCCAATGTAGCGGGAGCGTCAACAATGAGCACTTCTTC.

About this clonotype itself: The junction departs from germline at one end; a sequencing error may be responsible. V and J are TRBV11-2 and TRBJ1-1; possibly TRBD1 for D (5 bases). The CDR3 totals 14 residues. The germline V gene has CDR1 SGHAT and CDR2 FQNNGV. CDR3 loop: CASSPSWGNTEALF. The CDR3 DNA follows: TGTGCCAGTAGCCCATCATGGGGGAATACTGAAGCTTTGTTT.

The chain employs TRBV11-2 and TRBJ2-7; no definite D call. Germline V gives CDR1 SGHAT, CDR2 FQNNGV. The CDR3 spans 15 residues. V dropped 7 bases and J dropped 6 bases, with 22 bases sitting between them. The CDR3 loop reads CASNSAREPSSEQYF. The CDR3 DNA reads as TGTGCCAGCAACAGTGCGAGAGAACCATCGAGCGAGCAGTACTTC.

With regard to this clonotype: One junction end disagrees with the germline gene, perhaps due to a read error. The gene calls are TRBV11-3 and TRBJ2-1; 13 bases fit TRBD2. Germline V gene lookup returns CDR1 SGHNT and CDR2 YENEEA. The CDR3 totals 19 residues. CDR3: CASNLGLAGAVFSYNEQFF. The DNA of the CDR3 is TGTGCCAGCAACTTAGGACTAGCGGGGGCCGTCTTCTCCTACAATGAGCAGTTCTTC. The full variable domain, rest sourced from reference TRBV11-3 and TRBJ2-1, is EAGVVQSPRYKIIEKKQPVAFWCNPISGHNTLYWYLQNLGQGPELLIRYENEEAVDDSQLPKDRFSAERLKGVDSTLKIQPAELGDSAVYLCASNLGLAGAVFSYNEQFFGPGTRLTVL.

This clonotype was seen only a few times. This CDR3 reads CASSPTDDEQFF. DNA of the CDR3: TGTGCCAGTTCACCGACAGACGATGAGCAGTTCTTC. V is TRBV6-6 and J is TRBJ2-1; maybe TRBD1 (5 bases). The CDR3 covers 12 residues. V lost 9 bases and J lost 8, with 14 bases in between. Germline-derived CDR1 and CDR2 are MNHNY and SVGAGI (reference sequence).

This rearrangement joins TRBV28 to TRBJ1-2; a weak D match, TRBD1 (6 bases). Germline V gene data show CDR1 as MDHEN and CDR2 as SYDVKM. With 5 bases removed from V and 5 bases from J, the gap between germline ends came to 12 bases. This CDR3 comprises 13 residues. The CDR3 nucleotides read TGTGCCAGCAGTGTACAGGGAGGGTATGGCTACACCTTC. Translation: CASSVQGGYGYTF.

The chain carries TRBV11-2 and TRBJ1-6; maybe TRBD1 (5 bases). This CDR3 comprises 15 residues. Germline assignment: CDR1 SGHAT and CDR2 FQNNGV. The CDR3 protein is CLSSLQPGGNSPLHF. The CDR3 region has the DNA TGTCTCAGCAGCTTACAGCCGGGGGGTAATTCACCCCTCCACTTT.

This clonotype was detected only once. As the CDR3 is not closed by the conserved phenylalanine or tryptophan, this likely results from a read error. CDR3 in amino acids: CASSNTETAGAQYL. In DNA form, the CDR3 reads TGTGCCAGCAGTAATACCGAGACCGCGGGGGCCCAGTACCTC. This chain uses TRBV6-5 with TRBJ2-5; 7 bases line up with TRBD2. CDR1 is MNHEY and CDR2 is SVGAGI in the germline V gene. The CDR3 spans 14 residues. The V segment lost 5 bases and the J segment 9 bases; nucleotides outside the gene matches: 12.

CDR3 nucleotide sequence: TGTGCCAGCAGTTTATCGGTCAGGGAGCGTGATGGCTACACCTTC. Amino acids: CASSLSVRERDGYTF. The chain is built from TRBV27 and TRBJ1-2; the D gene is possibly TRBD1 (5 bases). Germline CDR1 and CDR2: MNHEY and SMNVEV (reference sequence). The CDR3 has 15 residues. Trimming pared 0 bases from V and 6 bases from J, leaving 14 bases between.

Worth noting for this clonotype: Germline is not matched at one junction end, which may reflect a read error. V is TRBV11-1 and J is TRBJ1-1; D possibly corresponds to TRBD1 (5 bases). Germline loops: CDR1 SGHAT, CDR2 FQDESV (reference sequence). This CDR3 comprises 15 residues. The CDR3 coding sequence is TGTGCCACCAGCTTAGGAGCCTACAGGAATACTGAAGCTTTCTTT. Residues: CATSLGAYRNTEAFF. The whole variable domain, remainder taken from reference TRBV11-1 and TRBJ1-1, is EAEVAQSPRYKITEKSQAVAFWCDPISGHATLYWYRQILGQGPELLVQFQDESVVDDSQLPKDRFSAERLKGVDSTLKIQPAELGDSAMYLCATSLGAYRNTEAFFGQGTRLTVV.

Concerning this clonotype itself: Germline and junction disagree at one end, which may indicate a read error. The chain recombines TRBV20-1 with TRBJ2-7, with a possible D match to TRBD2 (5 bases). Germline V CDR1 and CDR2: DFQATT, SNEGSKA (reference sequence). The CDR3 is 12 residues long. This CDR3 reads CSAEGAAYELYF. The CDR3 DNA is TGCAGTGCTGAGGGAGCGGCGTACGAGCTGTACTTC.

This clonotype was seen a single time. This may come from a read error, since a much larger clone is one base off. V is TRBV6-6 and J is TRBJ1-4, with unresolved D. CDR1 is MNHNY and CDR2 is SVGAGI in the germline V gene (reference sequence). The CDR3 spans 11 residues. As DNA, the CDR3 is TGTACCAGCAGTTCTAGCGAAAAACTGTTTTTT. The encoded protein is CTSSSSEKLFF.